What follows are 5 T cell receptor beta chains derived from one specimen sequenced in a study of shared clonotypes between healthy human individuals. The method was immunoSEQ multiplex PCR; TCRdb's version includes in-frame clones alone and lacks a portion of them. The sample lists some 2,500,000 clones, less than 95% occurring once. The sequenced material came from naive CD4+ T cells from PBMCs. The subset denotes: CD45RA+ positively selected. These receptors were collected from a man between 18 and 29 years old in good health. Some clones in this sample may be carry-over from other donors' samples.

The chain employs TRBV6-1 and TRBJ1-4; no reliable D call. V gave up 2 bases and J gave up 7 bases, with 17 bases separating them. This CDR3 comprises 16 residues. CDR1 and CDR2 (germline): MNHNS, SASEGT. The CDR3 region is CASSELDVLGGEKLFF. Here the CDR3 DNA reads TGTGCCAGCAGTGAACTCGACGTGTTAGGAGGTGAAAAACTGTTTTTT.

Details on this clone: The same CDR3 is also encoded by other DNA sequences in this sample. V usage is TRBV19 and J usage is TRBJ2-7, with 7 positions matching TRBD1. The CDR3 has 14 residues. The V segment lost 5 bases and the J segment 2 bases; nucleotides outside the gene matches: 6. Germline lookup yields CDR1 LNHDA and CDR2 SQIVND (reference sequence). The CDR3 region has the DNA TGTGCCAGTAGTCCCAGGACAGGAACCTACGAGCAGTACTTC. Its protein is CASSPRTGTYEQYF.

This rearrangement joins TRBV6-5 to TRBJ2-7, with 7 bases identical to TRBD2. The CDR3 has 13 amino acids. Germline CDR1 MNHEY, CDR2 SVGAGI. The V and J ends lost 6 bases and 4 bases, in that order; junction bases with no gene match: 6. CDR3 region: CASSLLARYEQYF. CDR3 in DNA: TGTGCCAGCAGCCTACTAGCGCGGTACGAGCAGTACTTC.

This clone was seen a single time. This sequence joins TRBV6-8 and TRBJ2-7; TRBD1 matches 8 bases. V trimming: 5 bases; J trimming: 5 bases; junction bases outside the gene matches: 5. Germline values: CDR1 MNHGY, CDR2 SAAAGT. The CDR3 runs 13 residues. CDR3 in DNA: TGTGCCAGCAGTAGACAGGGGTCCCACGAGCAGTACTTC. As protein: CASSRQGSHEQYF.

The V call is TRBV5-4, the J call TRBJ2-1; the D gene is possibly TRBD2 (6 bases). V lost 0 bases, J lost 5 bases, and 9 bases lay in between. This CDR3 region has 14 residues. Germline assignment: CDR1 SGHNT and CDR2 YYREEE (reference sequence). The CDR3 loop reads CASSLVAGNNEQFF. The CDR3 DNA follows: TGTGCCAGCAGCTTGGTGGCGGGGAACAATGAGCAGTTCTTC. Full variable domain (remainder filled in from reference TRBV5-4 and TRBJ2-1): ETGVTQSPTHLIKTRGQQVTLRCSSQSGHNTVSWYQQALGQGPQFIFQYYREEENGRGNFPPRFSGLQFPNYSSELNVNALELDDSALYLCASSLVAGNNEQFFGPGTRLTVL.